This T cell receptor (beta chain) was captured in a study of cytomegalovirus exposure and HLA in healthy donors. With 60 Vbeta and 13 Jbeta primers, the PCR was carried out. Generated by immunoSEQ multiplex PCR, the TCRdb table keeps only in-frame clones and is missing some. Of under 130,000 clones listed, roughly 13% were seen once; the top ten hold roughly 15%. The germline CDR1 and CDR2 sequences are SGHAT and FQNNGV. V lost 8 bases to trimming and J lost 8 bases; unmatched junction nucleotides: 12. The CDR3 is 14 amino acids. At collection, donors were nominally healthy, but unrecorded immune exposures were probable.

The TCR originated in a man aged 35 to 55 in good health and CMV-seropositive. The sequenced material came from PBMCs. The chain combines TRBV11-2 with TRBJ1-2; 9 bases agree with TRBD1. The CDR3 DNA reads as TGTGCCAGCGCCTGGACAGGGGACCTTGGCGGCTACACCTTC. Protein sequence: CASAWTGDLGGYTF. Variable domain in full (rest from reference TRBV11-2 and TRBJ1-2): EAGVAQSPRYKIIEKRQSVAFWCNPISGHATLYWYQQILGQGPKLLIQFQNNGVVDDSQLPKDRFSAERLKGVDSTLKIQPAKLEDSAVYLCASAWTGDLGGYTFGSGTRLTVV.